Shown below are 23 T cell receptor beta chains from a single sample sequenced in a study of T cell responses to AZD1222 COVID-19 vaccine. The repertoire was sequenced with immunoSEQ multiplex PCR; TCRdb's copy has only in-frame clones and lacks some. There are 95,000 to 130,000 clones in the sample; just under 95% occur only once, and approximately 3% lies in the top ten. Specimen: peripheral blood, collected on day 0 of AZD1222 vaccination. Every receptor here comes from an adult in good health.

The V gene is TRBV3-1 (or the pseudogene TRBV3-2), the J gene TRBJ2-7; no clear D gene. Trimming left V 1 base short and J 9 bases short, with 7 bases between. The CDR3 extends over 11 amino acids. Germline values: CDR1 LGHDT, CDR2 YNNKEL (reference sequence). Here the CDR3 DNA reads TGTGCCAGCAGCCAAGGGTTGGTGCAGTACTTC. Its protein product is CASSQGLVQYF.

The V gene is TRBV30, the J gene TRBJ1-2; a weak D match, TRBD1 (5 bases). The CDR3 loop spans 16 amino acids. V was shortened by 0 bases and J by 2 bases, with 16 bases between the two germline ends. Per the germline V gene, CDR1 is GTSNPN and CDR2 is SVGIG (reference sequence). The CDR3 spells CAWSVRGTFGNYGYTF. The CDR3 DNA follows: TGTGCCTGGAGTGTACGGGGGACTTTTGGAAACTATGGCTACACCTTC. The full variable domain, its missing parts supplied by reference TRBV30 and TRBJ1-2, is SQTIHQWPATLVQPVGSPLSLECTVEGTSNPNLYWYRQAAGRGLQLLFYSVGIGQISSEVPQNLSASRPQDRQFILSSKKLLLSDSGFYLCAWSVRGTFGNYGYTFGSGTRLTVV.

The V call is TRBV2, the J call TRBJ1-4; D uncertain. Looked up from germline, CDR1 is SNHLY and CDR2 is FYNNEI. The V end was cut by 0 bases, the J end by 6 bases, with 5 bases between. The CDR3 contains 13 residues. The chain's CDR3 is CASSEAFDEKLFF. The CDR3 DNA sequence: TGTGCCAGCAGTGAAGCGTTTGATGAAAAACTGTTTTTT.

On this clone: One junction end does not reproduce the germline sequence, and a read error may be involved. J is TRBJ2-7 and V is TRBV3-1 (or the pseudogene TRBV3-2); a weak D match, TRBD1 (6 bases). The V gene's germline CDR1 is LGHDT and CDR2 YNNKEL (reference sequence). This CDR3 comprises 13 residues. Here the CDR3 reads CASSQRPDSLVDF. The CDR3 nucleotides are TGTGCCAGCAGCCAAAGACCGGACAGCCTTGTGGACTTC.

Remarks on this clone: At one end, the junction sequence differs from germline, possibly due to a read error. V gene TRBV2 combines with J gene TRBJ2-2, with D uncertain. The CDR3 is 13 residues long. CDR1 SNHLY and CDR2 FYNNEI come from the germline V gene. The CDR3 loop is CASREDGTGELFF. CDR3 DNA: TGTGCCAGCAGAGAAGACGGGACCGGGGAGCTGTTTTTT.

The genes are TRBV9 and TRBJ1-2, with D maybe TRBD1 (5 bases). Per germline, CDR1 SGDLS and CDR2 YYNGEE. The CDR3 runs to 16 residues. The V and J ends lost 3 bases and 0 bases respectively, with 15 bases between them. The CDR3 loop reads CASSAPRRGANYGYTF. CDR3 DNA sequence: TGTGCCAGCAGCGCGCCCCGGAGGGGAGCTAACTATGGCTACACCTTC.

The V and J genes are TRBV28 and TRBJ1-5; D remains unclear. The CDR3 has 14 amino acids. The V gene lost 7 bases and the J gene lost 3 bases, with 13 bases spanning the gap. CDR1 and CDR2 from the germline V gene are MDHEN and SYDVKM. CDR3 region: CASKSPPFNQPQHF. CDR3 in DNA: TGTGCCAGCAAGTCACCCCCTTTCAATCAGCCCCAGCATTTT.

The chain joins TRBV27 to TRBJ1-1, with no clear D. With 9 bases removed from V and 2 bases from J, the gap between germline ends came to 7 bases. The germline gives CDR1 MNHEY, CDR2 SMNVEV (reference sequence). The CDR3 is made up of 11 amino acids. CDR3 sequence: CASNSNTEAFF. The DNA for the CDR3 is TGTGCCAGTAATTCAAACACTGAAGCTTTCTTT.

This chain links TRBV19 with TRBJ2-1, with D unclear. Germline CDR1 LNHDA, CDR2 SQIVND (reference sequence). Trimming shortened V by 10 bases and J by 7 bases, and 17 bases separated the two germline ends. There are 13 residues in the CDR3. The CDR3: CATTTGWVNEQFF. CDR3 DNA sequence: TGTGCCACCACGACCGGGTGGGTTAATGAGCAGTTCTTC.

This chain uses TRBV28 with TRBJ1-4; possible D gene TRBD1, 5 bases. Germline-derived CDR1 and CDR2 are MDHEN and SYDVKM. The ends were cut back, 6 bases at V and 5 bases at J, with 13 bases in the middle. The CDR3 runs 14 residues. CDR3 DNA: TGTGCCAGCAGGGGACCTTGGGGGAATGAAAAACTGTTTTTT. It is translated as CASRGPWGNEKLFF.

The sample holds one count of this clone. V gene TRBV2 combines with J gene TRBJ1-3; a possible D gene is TRBD1 (5 bases). This CDR3 has 16 amino acids. The V and J ends lost 6 bases and 0 bases respectively, with 15 bases between them. Germline CDR1 is SNHLY and CDR2 is FYNNEI. In nucleotides, the CDR3 is TGTGCCAGCAGGGGGACGGGGTGGACCTCTGGAAACACCATATATTTT. Translating it yields CASRGTGWTSGNTIYF.

The chain is built from TRBV4-1 and TRBJ1-2, with D perhaps matching TRBD1 (5 bases). V gave up 8 bases and J gave up 6 bases, with 13 bases separating them. CDR1 and CDR2 from the germline V gene are MGHRA and YSYEKL. This CDR3 is 12 amino acids long. CDR3 nucleotides: TGCGCCAGCGGCAGGGAGTTGGATGGCTACACCTTC. It codes for CASGRELDGYTF.

V is TRBV6-5 and J is TRBJ1-2; TRBD1 agrees at 8 bases. Germline-derived CDR1 and CDR2 are MNHEY and SVGAGI. With 7 bases clipped from V and 8 bases from J, the junction kept 15 bases outside the gene matches. CDR3 length: 15 residues. The CDR3 DNA sequence: TGTGCCAGCACCTACCCCGGACAGGGAAGAAACGGCTACACCTTC. Translation gives CASTYPGQGRNGYTF.

The chain employs TRBV3-1 (or the pseudogene TRBV3-2) and TRBJ2-3; D gene uncertain. V shed 9 bases and J shed 9 bases, with 19 bases lying between them. The CDR3 contains 13 residues. Germline V gives CDR1 LGHDT, CDR2 YNNKEL (reference sequence). This CDR3 is CARKPLTPGTQYF. CDR3 coding DNA: TGTGCCAGAAAGCCCCTCACCCCCGGGACGCAGTATTTT.

The chain uses TRBV7-6 and TRBJ1-6; D perhaps matches TRBD1 (5 bases). The CDR3 is made up of 13 amino acids. The V gene lost 6 bases and the J gene lost 10 bases, with 13 bases spanning the gap. Germline loops: CDR1 SGHVS, CDR2 FNYEAQ. In nucleotides, the CDR3 is TGTGCCAGCAGTGGGGGATCGGGATCACCCCTCCACTTT. Its translation: CASSGGSGSPLHF.

V and J are TRBV19 and TRBJ2-7; D remains unclear. CDR3 size: 14 residues. Germline-derived CDR1 and CDR2 are LNHDA and SQIVND (reference sequence). Trimming stripped 2 bases from V and 4 bases from J, with 12 bases between. The CDR3 is CASSILIGPYEQYF. Written as DNA, the CDR3 is TGTGCCAGTAGTATACTCATAGGGCCTTACGAGCAGTACTTC. The variable domain in full, completed from reference TRBV19 and TRBJ2-7, reads DGGITQSPKYLFRKEGQNVTLSCEQNLNHDAMYWYRQDPGQGLRLIYYSQIVNDFQKGDIAEGYSVSREKKESFPLTVTSAQKNPTAFYLCASSILIGPYEQYFGPGTRLTVT.

The chain has TRBV15 and TRBJ1-2; D gene unclear. This CDR3 is built from 12 residues. Germline CDR1 LNHNV, CDR2 YYDKDF (reference sequence). The ends were cut back, 1 base at V and 5 bases at J, with 5 bases in the middle. In DNA, the CDR3 is TGTGCCACCAGCAGAGCCCCTTATGGCTACACCTTC. Residues: CATSRAPYGYTF.

The V gene is TRBV6-4, the J gene TRBJ2-2; TRBD2 matches 9 bases. The J segment lost 4 bases and the V segment lost 3 bases, leaving 3 bases of the junction unmatched. Germline lookup yields CDR1 MRHNA and CDR2 SNTAGT. The CDR3 runs 15 residues. The CDR3 reads CASSDSGRGTGELFF. CDR3 nucleotides: TGTGCCAGCAGTGATAGCGGGAGAGGCACCGGGGAGCTGTTTTTT.

The chain couples TRBV7-2 to TRBJ2-5, with D possibly being TRBD1 or TRBD2 (5 bases each). Germline values: CDR1 SGHTA, CDR2 FQGNSA. Trimming pared 2 bases from V and 5 bases from J, leaving 12 bases between. CDR3 length: 14 residues. DNA for the CDR3: TGTGCCAGCAGCTTAACGGGTGGGACGGAGACCCAGTACTTC. Protein sequence: CASSLTGGTETQYF.

The V and J genes are TRBV5-1 and TRBJ2-1, with D uncertain. V was trimmed by 4 bases and J by 9 bases, leaving 14 bases between them. Germline CDR1 reads SGHRS; CDR2 reads YFSETQ. The CDR3 is made up of 13 amino acids. The CDR3 bases are TGCGCCAGCAGCCCCGGCGAGCCCGGTGAGCAGTTCTTC. Protein product: CASSPGEPGEQFF.

The genes are TRBV6-6 and TRBJ2-7; the match to TRBD1 covers 9 bases. The CDR3 runs 17 residues. The V and J ends lost 6 bases and 1 base, in that order; junction bases with no gene match: 13. Looked up from germline, CDR1 is MNHNY and CDR2 is SVGAGI (reference sequence). For the CDR3, the DNA is TGTGCCAGCAGCCGAACTCCGGGACAGGGTGGGTCCTACGAGCAGTACTTC. As protein: CASSRTPGQGGSYEQYF.

The chain has TRBV7-8 and TRBJ2-7; 10 nucleotides line up with TRBD2. There are 16 residues in the CDR3. The V and J ends lost 8 bases and 3 bases, in that order; junction bases with no gene match: 13. Germline CDR1 and CDR2: SGHVS and FQNEAQ. The DNA for the CDR3 is TGTGCCAGCGGTTGGACTAGCGGAGTTTTAGTCTACGAGCAGTACTTC. It is translated as CASGWTSGVLVYEQYF.

This clone has only one observation. This chain uses TRBV28 with TRBJ1-2; the D is unclear. There are 15 residues in the CDR3. The V and J ends lost 5 bases and 4 bases respectively, with 17 bases between them. Germline assignment: CDR1 MDHEN and CDR2 SYDVKM. CDR3 in amino acids: CASSGSKSGSYGYTF. The CDR3 DNA sequence: TGTGCCAGCAGTGGCAGTAAATCGGGGAGCTATGGCTACACCTTC.